This TCR beta chain was recovered during a study of cytomegalovirus exposure and HLA in healthy donors. Across the study: The 120 or so validation repertoires were reported in a later analysis to have been generated on the same platform as the roughly 670 first-cohort repertoires.

From the approximately 120-subject validation cohort, which was separate from the approximately 700-subject first cohort, the donors were drawn. Clones were sequenced by immunoSEQ multiplex PCR, and TCRdb holds only the in-frame ones, with some missing. The sample yields about 180,000 clones, roughly 86% seen once. As to this clone: What it recognizes is unknown.

General study points: In vitro assays verified that three CMV-associated chains recognized CMV antigens specifically. As was reported, the classifier diagnosed cytomegalovirus status with high specificity and sensitivity.

The length of the CDR3 is 14 residues. The V gene's germline CDR1 is SGHNT and CDR2 YENEEA. Losses at the gene ends were 5 bases for V and 8 bases for J; bases not matched to a gene: 7. The gene calls are TRBV11-3 and TRBJ2-1, with 9 bases aligning to TRBD2. Sequences were obtained from PBMCs. This TCR was sampled from a man between 18 and 29 years old in good health and CMV-seropositive. CDR3: CASSLLRTSDEQFF. The DNA of the CDR3 is TGTGCCAGCAGCCTACTCAGGACTAGCGATGAGCAGTTCTTC. Using reference TRBV11-3 and TRBJ2-1 for the parts outside the CDR3, the full variable domain is EAGVVQSPRYKIIEKKQPVAFWCNPISGHNTLYWYLQNLGQGPELLIRYENEEAVDDSQLPKDRFSAERLKGVDSTLKIQPAELGDSAVYLCASSLLRTSDEQFFGPGTRLTVL.